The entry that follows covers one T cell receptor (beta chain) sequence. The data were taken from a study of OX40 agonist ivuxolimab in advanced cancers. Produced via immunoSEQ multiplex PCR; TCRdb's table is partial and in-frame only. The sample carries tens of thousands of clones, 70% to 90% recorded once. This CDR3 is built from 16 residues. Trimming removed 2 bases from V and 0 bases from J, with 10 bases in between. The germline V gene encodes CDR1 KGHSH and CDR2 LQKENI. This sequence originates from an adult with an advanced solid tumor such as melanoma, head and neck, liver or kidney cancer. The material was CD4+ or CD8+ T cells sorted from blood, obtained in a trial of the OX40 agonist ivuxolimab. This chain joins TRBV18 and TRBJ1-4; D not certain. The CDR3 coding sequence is TGTGCCAGCTCACCAGGCACAAAGGCAACTAATGAAAAACTGTTTTTT. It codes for CASSPGTKATNEKLFF.